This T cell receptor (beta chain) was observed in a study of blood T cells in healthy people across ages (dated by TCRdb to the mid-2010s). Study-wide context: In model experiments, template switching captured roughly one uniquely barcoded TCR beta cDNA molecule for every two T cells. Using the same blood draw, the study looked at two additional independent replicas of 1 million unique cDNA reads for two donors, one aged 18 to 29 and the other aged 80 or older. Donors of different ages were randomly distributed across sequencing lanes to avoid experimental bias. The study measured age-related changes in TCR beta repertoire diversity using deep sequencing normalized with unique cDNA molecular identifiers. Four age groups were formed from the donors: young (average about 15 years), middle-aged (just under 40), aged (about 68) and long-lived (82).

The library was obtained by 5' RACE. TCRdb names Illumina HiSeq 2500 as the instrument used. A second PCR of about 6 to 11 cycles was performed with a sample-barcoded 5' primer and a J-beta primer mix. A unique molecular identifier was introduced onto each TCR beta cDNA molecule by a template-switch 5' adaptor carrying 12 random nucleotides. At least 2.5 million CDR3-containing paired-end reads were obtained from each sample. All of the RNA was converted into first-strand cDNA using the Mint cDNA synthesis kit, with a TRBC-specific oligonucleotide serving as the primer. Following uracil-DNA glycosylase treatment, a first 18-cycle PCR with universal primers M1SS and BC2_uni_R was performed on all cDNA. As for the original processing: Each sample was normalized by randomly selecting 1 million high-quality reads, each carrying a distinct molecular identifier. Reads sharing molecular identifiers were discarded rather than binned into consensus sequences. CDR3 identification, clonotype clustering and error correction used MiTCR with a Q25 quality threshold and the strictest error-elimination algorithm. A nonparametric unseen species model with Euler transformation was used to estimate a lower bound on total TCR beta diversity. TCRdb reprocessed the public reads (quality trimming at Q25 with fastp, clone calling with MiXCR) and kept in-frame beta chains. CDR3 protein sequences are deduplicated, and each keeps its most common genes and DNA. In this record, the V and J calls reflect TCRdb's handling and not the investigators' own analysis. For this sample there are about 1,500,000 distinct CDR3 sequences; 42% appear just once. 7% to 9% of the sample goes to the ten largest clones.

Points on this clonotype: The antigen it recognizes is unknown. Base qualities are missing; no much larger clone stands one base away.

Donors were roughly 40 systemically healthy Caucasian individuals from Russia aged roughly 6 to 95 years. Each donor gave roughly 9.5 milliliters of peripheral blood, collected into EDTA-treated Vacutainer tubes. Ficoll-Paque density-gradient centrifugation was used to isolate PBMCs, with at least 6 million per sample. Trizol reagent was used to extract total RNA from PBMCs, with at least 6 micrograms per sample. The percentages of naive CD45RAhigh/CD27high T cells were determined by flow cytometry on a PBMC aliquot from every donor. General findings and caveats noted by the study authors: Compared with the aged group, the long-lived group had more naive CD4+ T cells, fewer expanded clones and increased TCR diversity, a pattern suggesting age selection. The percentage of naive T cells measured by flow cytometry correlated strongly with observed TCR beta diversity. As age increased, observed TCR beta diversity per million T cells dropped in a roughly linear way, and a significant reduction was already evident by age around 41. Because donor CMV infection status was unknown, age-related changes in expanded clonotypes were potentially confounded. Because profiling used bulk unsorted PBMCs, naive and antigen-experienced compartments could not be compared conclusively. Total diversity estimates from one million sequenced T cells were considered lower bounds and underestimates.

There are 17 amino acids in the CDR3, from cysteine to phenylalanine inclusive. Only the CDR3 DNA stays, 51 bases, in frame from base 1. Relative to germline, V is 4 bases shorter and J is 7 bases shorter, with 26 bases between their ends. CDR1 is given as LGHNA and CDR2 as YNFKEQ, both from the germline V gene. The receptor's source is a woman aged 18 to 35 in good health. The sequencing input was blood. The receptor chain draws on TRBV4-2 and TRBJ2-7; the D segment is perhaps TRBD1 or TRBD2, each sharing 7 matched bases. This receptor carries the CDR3 CASSPHTTTGRDLEQYF. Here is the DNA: TGTGCCAGCAGCCCCCATACTACGACAGGGAGGGACCTTGAGCAGTACTTC.